This is a list of T cell receptor beta chains from one sample in a study of identical twins. TCRdb redid the calling of the 5' RACE reads with MiXCR, one entry per CDR3 protein. The table records 1.5 million to 2 million distinct CDR3 sequences, under 35% of them present only once. Material for sequencing was cord blood. The source is a newborn girl in good health. The CDR3 runs from the conserved cysteine through the conserved F or W. D genes are given only for firm matches. Clone size, where shown, is once, few, many, or a class for clones that have expanded.

D: .; V: TRBV5-1; J: TRBJ1-1; size: .; DNA: TGCGCCAGCAGCTTACCCGGAGGGGAGCGGGGGGAAGCTTTCTTT; CDR3: CASSLPGGERGEAFF
D: TRBD1; V: TRBV7-2; J: TRBJ2-5; size: few; DNA: TGTGCCAGCAGCTTAGTAGGACAGGGCTTCATTGAGCAGTACTTC; CDR3: CASSLVGQGFIEQYF
D: TRBD1; V: TRBV7-2; J: TRBJ1-1; size: .; DNA: TGTGCCAGCAGCTTAGGGACAGGGGCGAACACTGAAGCTTTCTTT; CDR3: CASSLGTGANTEAFF
D: .; V: TRBV6-2/TRBV6-3; J: TRBJ2-1; size: .; DNA: TGTGCCAGCAGGGCGACTAAACACTACAATGAGCAGTTCTTC; CDR3: CASRATKHYNEQFF
D: .; V: TRBV12-3/TRBV12-4; J: TRBJ1-2; size: few; DNA: TGTGCCAGCAGTTCAGGTCCTTCGCGCTACACCTTC; CDR3: CASSSGPSRYTF
D: TRBD2; V: TRBV12-3/TRBV12-4; J: TRBJ2-2; size: many; DNA: TGTGCCAGCAGTTTACGGGGGGGTACCGGGGAGCTGTTTTTT; CDR3: CASSLRGGTGELFF
D: .; V: TRBV2; J: TRBJ1-1; size: once; DNA: TGTGCCAGCAGCCCGACCCCTGGCTCAAGGAGGAACACTGAAGCTTTCTTT; CDR3: CASSPTPGSRRNTEAFF
D: .; V: TRBV15; J: TRBJ2-3; size: .; DNA: TGTGCCACCAGTCTCACGGGGGAGGCAGATACGCAGTATTTT; CDR3: CATSLTGEADTQYF
D: .; V: TRBV21-1; J: TRBJ1-2; size: few; DNA: TGTGCCAGCAGCAAAGCCAAGGGGGGGTATGGCTACACCTTC; CDR3: CASSKAKGGYGYTF
D: TRBD1; V: TRBV5-1; J: TRBJ1-1; size: .; DNA: TGCGCCAGCACCAGGGGGGTCAGGGAGAGGGTGAACACTGAAGCTTTCTTT; CDR3: CASTRGVRERVNTEAFF
D: TRBD1; V: TRBV5-1; J: TRBJ2-7; size: few; DNA: TGCGCCAGCAGCTTTGGGACAGTAATCCAGAAGCAGTACTTC; CDR3: CASSFGTVIQKQYF
D: TRBD1; V: TRBV5-1; J: TRBJ2-1; size: .; DNA: TGCGCCAGCAGTTCGGGACAGGTCCGTTACAATGACCAGTTCTTC; CDR3: CASSSGQVRYNDQFF
D: .; V: TRBV5-1; J: TRBJ2-7; size: .; DNA: TGCGCCAGCAGCTTGAAACTAGCCTCCTACGAGCAGTACTTC; CDR3: CASSLKLASYEQYF
D: TRBD1; V: TRBV30; J: TRBJ2-7; size: .; DNA: TGTGCCTGGAGTGCAGGGGGCGCTGCCTACGAGCAGTACTTC; CDR3: CAWSAGGAAYEQYF
D: TRBD2; V: TRBV5-1; J: TRBJ2-3; size: .; DNA: TGCGCCAGCAGCTTAGGACTAGCGACCTTCAGCACAGATACGCAGTATTTT; CDR3: CASSLGLATFSTDTQYF
D: .; V: TRBV20-1; J: TRBJ1-2; size: .; DNA: TGCAGTGCTAGCAAGAACTATGGCTACACCTTC; CDR3: CSASKNYGYTF